These 2 T cell receptor beta chains were all obtained from the same sample, sequenced in a study of CD8 T cells in ankylosing spondylitis. Study results and caveats: Ankylosing spondylitis blood appeared to be characterized by a TCR beta motif of roughly eight highly homologous variants.

The antigens for these receptors are not known. TCRdb re-derived calls from the 5' RACE reads in MiXCR, one entry per CDR3 protein. The sample shows 750,000 to 850,000 distinct CDR3 sequences, approximately 10% of them seen only once. Sequenced: blood, either unsorted or a sorted T cell fraction (not recorded which). These receptors originate from a male donor with ankylosing spondylitis.

This clonotype was picked up many times. The gene calls are TRBV29-1 and TRBJ2-1, with 7 bases fitting TRBD2. Germline V gene sequence: CDR1 SQVTM, CDR2 ANQGSEA. This CDR3 has 16 amino acids. Unmatched junction bases numbered 7, after V lost 0 bases and J lost 2 bases. The CDR3 here is CSVEDLGRVTYNEQFF. CDR3 in DNA: TGCAGCGTTGAAGATCTTGGGAGGGTCACCTACAATGAGCAGTTCTTC.

CDR3 in DNA: TGCAGTGCTCCAAACCCCCAGCGAACCGAGCAGTACTTC. Amino acid sequence: CSAPNPQRTEQYF. This rearrangement joins TRBV20-1 to TRBJ2-7, with D unresolved. Trimming cost V 5 bases and J 6 bases, with 17 bases left between them. The length of the CDR3 is 13 residues. Germline CDR1 is DFQATT and CDR2 is SNEGSKA (reference sequence).